This T cell receptor beta chain was captured by sequencing in a study of tumor-infiltrating lymphocytes in primary liver carcinoma. General study points: Tumors carried a top-250-clone fraction significantly exceeding that of blood (p = 0.039).

The study extracted blood RNA from unsorted whole blood and also extracted germline DNA. Details on this clonotype: Its cognate antigen is unknown.

With approximately 500 ng total RNA as template and a constant-region primer, TCR beta cDNA was made. What produced the TCR beta libraries was three nested multiplex PCR rounds using slightly modified ARM-PCR. TCRdb processed the multiplex PCR reads anew with MiXCR; each CDR3 protein has one entry. The sample records about 330,000 distinct CDR3 sequences, about 61% being singletons. The specimen sequenced was peripheral blood. This TCR derives from a man aged 40-55 years with primary liver carcinoma and hepatitis B virus infection.

The CDR3 region is CASSPRFGVDTQYF. CDR3 nucleotides: TGTGCCAGCAGCCCCCGATTTGGGGTAGATACGCAGTATTTT. The chain carries TRBV11-1 and TRBJ2-3; D gene unclear. Looked up from germline, CDR1 is SGHAT and CDR2 is FQDESV (reference sequence). Trimming stripped 5 bases from V and 5 bases from J, with 14 bases between. The CDR3 has 14 residues.